Listed below are T cell receptor beta chains from one sample, sequenced in a study of CD8 T cells in ankylosing spondylitis. MiXCR, run by TCRdb on the 5' RACE reads, gives a single entry per CDR3 protein. The table includes roughly 130,000 distinct CDR3 sequences, roughly 6.6% detected once. The material sequenced was blood, either unsorted or a sorted T cell fraction (not recorded which). The receptors shown here come from a male donor with ankylosing spondylitis or in good health (not recorded which). Each CDR3 is given with its conserved first and last residue. The order of the fields is clone size, V gene, J gene, D gene, CDR3 length, CDR3 protein, CDR3 DNA. D genes are given only for firm matches. For some rows the clone size is stated as once, few or many, or as a class when expanded; others skip it.

>many|TRBV5-1|TRBJ2-7|TRBD1|14
CASSLPTGGNEQYF
TGCGCCAGCAGCTTACCGACAGGGGGGAACGAGCAGTACTTC
>few|TRBV20-1|TRBJ2-5|-|17
CSASRPGTRAYQETQYF
TGCAGTGCTTCGAGGCCCGGGACGCGAGCGTACCAAGAGACCCAGTACTTC
>many|TRBV5-1|TRBJ1-5|-|14
CASSAGGSNQPQHF
TGCGCCAGCAGCGCCGGAGGGTCGAATCAGCCCCAGCATTTT
>many|TRBV9|TRBJ1-3|TRBD1|15
CASSLTGILGNTIYF
TGTGCCAGCAGCTTGACAGGGATCCTTGGAAACACCATATATTTT
>few|TRBV10-3|TRBJ1-1|-|11
CAISENREAFF
TGTGCCATCAGTGAGAACCGGGAAGCTTTCTTT
>-|TRBV11-1|TRBJ2-1|TRBD1|12
CASSGTGYEQFF
TGTGCCAGCAGCGGGACAGGGTATGAGCAGTTCTTC
>many|TRBV7-3|TRBJ1-6|TRBD1|15
CASSLRGQSDSPLHF
TGTGCCAGCAGCTTAAGGGGACAGTCGGATTCACCCCTCCACTTT
>many|TRBV10-3|TRBJ1-2|TRBD1|14
CATGDSETNYGYTF
TGTGCCACCGGGGACAGCGAAACTAACTATGGCTACACCTTC
>-|TRBV7-3|TRBJ2-1|TRBD2|17
CASSLTRLAGVKDEQFF
TGTGCCAGCAGCTTAACGCGACTAGCGGGAGTTAAGGATGAGCAGTTCTTC
>many|TRBV30|TRBJ2-1|TRBD2|14
CAWSRQGGALEQFF
TGTGCCTGGAGTAGGCAGGGAGGGGCCCTTGAGCAGTTCTTC
>-|TRBV11-2|TRBJ2-2|TRBD2|17
CASSLDLLAGVNGELFF
TGTGCCAGCAGCTTAGATTTACTAGCGGGAGTTAACGGGGAGCTGTTTTTT
>many|TRBV3-1|TRBJ2-1|-|12
CASSQSWNEQFF
TGTGCCAGCAGTCAAAGCTGGAATGAGCAGTTCTTC
>many|TRBV5-1|TRBJ2-1|-|15
CASGPPTSSYNEQFF
TGCGCCAGCGGACCTCCTACGAGCTCCTACAATGAGCAGTTCTTC
>many|TRBV7-2|TRBJ2-3|-|14
CASSLLSPPDTQYF
TGTGCCAGCAGCTTACTTTCTCCACCAGATACGCAGTATTTT
>many|TRBV6-5|TRBJ2-2|-|14
CASSYRSGAGELFF
TGTGCCAGCAGTTACCGGTCCGGCGCCGGGGAGCTGTTTTTT
>many|TRBV18|TRBJ1-1|-|14
CASSPPDRYTEAFF
TGTGCCAGCTCACCGCCAGACAGGTACACTGAAGCTTTCTTT
>many|TRBV11-2|TRBJ1-3|-|16
CASSLDLGANGNTIYF
TGTGCCAGCAGCTTAGATCTGGGGGCTAACGGAAACACCATATATTTT
>many|TRBV5-1|TRBJ1-4|-|13
CASSYATNEKLFF
TGCGCCAGCAGTTATGCAACTAATGAAAAACTGTTTTTT
>many|TRBV5-1|TRBJ2-2|TRBD2|16
CASSPPLAGSTGELFF
TGCGCCAGCAGCCCCCCTCTAGCGGGAAGTACCGGGGAGCTGTTTTTT
>many|TRBV5-1|TRBJ2-2|-|14
CASSLPSDTGELFF
TGCGCCAGCAGCTTGCCCTCGGACACCGGGGAGCTGTTTTTT
>many|TRBV20-1|TRBJ2-1|-|14
CSAAGTQFTNEQFF
TGCAGTGCTGCCGGGACGCAGTTTACCAATGAGCAGTTCTTC
>many|TRBV28|TRBJ1-5|-|15
CASRRQGGKDQPQHF
TGTGCCAGCAGGCGACAAGGGGGGAAGGACCAGCCCCAGCATTTT
>many|TRBV5-1|TRBJ2-7|-|14
CASSSPASSYEQYF
TGCGCCAGCAGTTCGCCAGCCAGCTCCTACGAGCAGTACTTC
>many|TRBV5-1|TRBJ2-1|TRBD2|15
CASSLLAGGPNEQFF
TGCGCCAGCAGCTTACTAGCGGGGGGGCCCAATGAGCAGTTCTTC
>many|TRBV28|TRBJ2-2|TRBD2|18
CASTPGTSGIWNTGELFF
TGTGCCAGCACCCCCGGGACTAGCGGGATATGGAACACCGGGGAGCTGTTTTTT
>many|TRBV7-6|TRBJ2-7|TRBD2|15
CASSSPVGGSYEQYF
TGTGCCAGCAGCTCCCCAGTAGGCGGGAGTTACGAGCAGTACTTC
>many|TRBV5-1|TRBJ1-2|-|14
CASSLPREFGGYTF
TGCGCCAGCAGCCTCCCACGGGAATTCGGGGGCTACACCTTC
>many|TRBV7-9|TRBJ2-7|-|14
CASSLGGAFGEQYF
TGTGCCAGCAGCTTAGGGGGGGCGTTCGGTGAGCAGTACTTC
>many|TRBV7-2|TRBJ1-6|-|14
CASSSQANNSPLHF
TGTGCCAGCAGCTCCCAAGCAAATAATTCACCCCTCCACTTT
>many|TRBV9|TRBJ1-1|-|14
CASSVGQFRTEAFF
TGTGCCAGCAGCGTCGGACAATTTCGCACTGAAGCTTTCTTT
>many|TRBV27|TRBJ1-5|-|13
CASRRDLNQPQHF
TGTGCCAGCAGACGGGACTTAAATCAGCCCCAGCATTTT
>-|TRBV20-1|TRBJ2-7|-|13
CSARDPSNGEQYF
TGCAGTGCTAGAGATCCCAGCAATGGCGAGCAGTACTTC
>-|TRBV20-1|TRBJ2-3|-|13
CSARLAVKDTQYF
TGCAGTGCTAGGTTAGCGGTGAAGGATACGCAGTATTTT
>many|TRBV30|TRBJ1-4|-|15
CAWRRASGLREKLFF
TGTGCCTGGAGGAGGGCCTCAGGGTTGAGGGAAAAACTGTTTTTT
>many|TRBV5-1|TRBJ2-5|TRBD2|17
CASSVGLAGGPPETQYF
TGCGCCAGCAGCGTAGGACTAGCGGGAGGGCCTCCAGAGACCCAGTACTTC
>many|TRBV24-1|TRBJ2-5|TRBD1|17
CATSDLFPGGGGETQYF
TGTGCCACCAGTGATTTGTTCCCAGGGGGCGGAGGAGAGACCCAGTACTTC
>many|TRBV29-1|TRBJ1-1|-|12
CSVEGPGRLAFF
TGCAGCGTTGAAGGCCCTGGCCGGCTAGCTTTCTTT
>many|TRBV12-3/TRBV12-4|TRBJ2-7|-|12
CASSLRFQEQYF
TGTGCCAGCAGTTTGAGGTTCCAGGAGCAGTACTTC
>many|TRBV20-1|TRBJ2-1|-|15
CSARVIMRSYNEQFF
TGCAGTGCTAGAGTTATCATGCGCTCCTACAATGAGCAGTTCTTC
>many|TRBV7-2|TRBJ2-1|-|14
CASSGDSSYNEQFF
TGTGCCAGCTCGGGGGATAGCTCCTACAATGAGCAGTTCTTC
>many|TRBV6-1|TRBJ2-5|TRBD1|15
CASSSRTGFVETQYF
TGTGCCAGCAGTAGCAGGACAGGGTTCGTAGAGACCCAGTACTTC
>few|TRBV5-1|TRBJ2-3|TRBD2|16
CASSERTSGDTDTQYF
TGCGCCAGCAGCGAGAGGACTAGCGGGGACACAGATACGCAGTATTTT
>-|TRBV11-2|TRBJ2-5|TRBD1|14
CASSGDRARETQYF
TGTGCCAGCAGTGGGGACAGGGCCAGGGAGACCCAGTACTTC
>-|TRBV5-1|TRBJ2-2|-|15
CSSIEGITNTGELFF
TGCTCCAGCATCGAGGGCATAACTAACACCGGGGAGCTGTTTTTT
>many|TRBV20-1|TRBJ2-7|-|13
CSARVSGGYEQYF
TGCAGTGCTAGAGTCAGCGGTGGCTACGAGCAGTACTTC
>-|TRBV11-2|TRBJ2-2|-|15
CASSFTSRNTGELFF
TGTGCCAGCAGCTTTACTAGCAGGAACACCGGGGAGCTGTTTTTT